This TCR beta chain was sequenced during a study of cytomegalovirus exposure and HLA in healthy donors (dated by TCRdb to about 2017). Context from the whole study: In an earlier analysis of 587 of the donors, roughly 300 Gb of sequence data and 117 million unique TCR beta sequences from roughly 180 million T cells were reported. An early release that covered about 640 HLA-typed donors contained about 290 gigabases of sequencing data and around 80 million unique TCR sequences. Among the roughly 400 genotyped donors, under 90% belonged to the genetic ancestry cluster associated with self-reported Caucasian donors. The study aimed to test whether cataloging public T cell receptors could reveal signatures of past pathogen exposure. Using immunosequencing, the study profiled T cell repertoires from about 620 subjects and related those repertoires to cytomegalovirus serostatus. Besides the first cohort of more than 650 subjects, a separate validation cohort made up of about 120 different subjects was used. To predict cytomegalovirus infection status, the study combined high-throughput TCR immunosequencing, statistical association of individual TCRs with disease status, and machine learning. A later analysis re-examined previously published TCR beta repertoires from 500 to 700 donors and added high-resolution HLA genotyping to investigate patterns of TCR occurrence. Rather than drawing on any new phenotypic data, the later analysis identified candidate immune exposures from TCR beta sequences and the way those sequences occurred across donors. To decide whether each TCR beta V gene segment behaved as functional or pseudogenic, an earlier analysis of approximately 620 of the donors relied on high-throughput TCR beta sequencing. Donor age, sex, ethnicity and CMV serostatus were collected together with the repertoire data. A later genetic analysis used genome-wide SNP genotypes for 398 of the 666 donors, treating that subset as a discovery cohort. Every repertoire in the discovery cohort had been generated on one and the same sequencing platform. Class I and class II HLA loci were covered by the typing at four-digit resolution. The number of typed donors differed by locus: roughly 620-640 for A, B, C, DRB1 and DQB1; 500 to 550 for DQA1; approximately 610 for DPA1; and some 470 for DPB1. Several DR-DQ haplotypes were handled as single units for association and clustering, since linkage in the cohort was strong. Among some 400 genotyped donors of the cohort, an average of approximately 220,000 unique TCR beta nucleotide sequences was sequenced per donor, of which about 19% were non-productive.

Results and caveats for the whole study, not just this receptor: A later genetic analysis reported fewer N-insertions in productive TCRs among donors in an Asian-associated ancestry cluster than the 666-donor mean. A later analysis reported that several top co-occurrence clusters appeared linked to parvovirus B19, influenza, CMV and Epstein-Barr virus. Cytomegalovirus status was reported to be diagnosed by the classifier with high specificity and sensitivity in both the original and validation cohorts. The authors suggested that the approach could potentially be generalized to other disease states and immunological phenotypes. In a later genetic analysis, a missense DCLRE1C variant was associated with V-gene and J-gene trimming of TCR beta chains, and the association was replicated in an independent cohort. The study gave a list of about 170 TCR beta chains associated with cytomegalovirus. The cohort was sequenced for TCR beta chains only, and without alpha or paired-chain data the features that could be detected were limited. A further reported finding was that TCR beta sequences accurately predicted the HLA-A and HLA-B alleles for most subjects in the first cohort. A cluster of highly shared sequence variants was judged likely to be a technical artifact of the sequencing pipeline. Linkage disequilibrium might explain the correlated functional status among segregating V segments, but an unknown experimental factor could not be excluded. Because counts were too low, more than 15 rarely observed V segments, including chromosome 9 orphons, were left out of the earlier analysis of 500 to 650 of the donors. In a later analysis, HLA-associated TCR beta chains were found to be more clonally expanded and to have lower generation probabilities than equally common non-associated chains. Presence/absence analyses assumed roughly uniform sequencing depth across donors, an assumption that may not hold. According to a later analysis, most CMV-associated TCR beta chains appeared to be HLA-restricted, and the HLA associations seemed to be driven largely by CMV exposure. Strong co-occurrence of HLA alleles, especially DR and DQ, made assigning TCR associations to individual alleles difficult. Because the 87-base-pair reads could not distinguish some IMGT-functional V segments, including TRBV6-2 and TRBV6-3, those segments were excluded. In vitro tests confirmed that three of the cytomegalovirus-associated TCR beta chains recognize cytomegalovirus antigens. Across donors, most TCR sequences were observed very rarely, whereas some public TCRs were present in many individuals. In a later analysis, TCR association rates were found to vary across HLA loci, with the most associated TCRs seen for DRB1 alleles and the fewest for HLA-C alleles. In a later analysis, 15,000 to 20,000 TCR beta sequences were associated with specific HLA alleles at a false discovery rate of 0.05. Broadly in line with IMGT annotations, most TCR beta V segments showed up in productive rearrangements about 87% or about 30% of the time in an earlier analysis of a few hundred of the donors. The only immune exposure information available for the cohort was CMV serostatus. Because HLA typing was missing for some donors at each locus, association tests included only the typed subset.

The library was generated by the immunoSEQ multiplex PCR assay. A mixture of 60 forward primers for TCR Vbeta segments and 13 reverse primers for TCR Jbeta segments was used in the multiplex PCR. Amplification of the CDR3 region of rearranged TCR beta genes was performed with a multiplex PCR assay on genomic DNA. On the Illumina HiSeq System, the amplified TCR beta libraries were sequenced as 87-base-pair reads. Per the authors' processing: In a later analysis, about 80 million unique TCR beta chains were counted across the roughly 670 repertoires, and roughly 10 million of these chains were shared by at least two donors. Raw reads were error-corrected and collapsed into unique sequences with a nearest-neighbor algorithm that merged closely related sequences to remove PCR and sequencing errors. Alignment of CDR3 sequences to IMGT reference sequences was used to assign V, D and J gene segments. For a sequence to be retained, at least a six-nucleotide match to both a V gene segment and a J gene segment was required. A rearrangement was called productive if the CDR3 had no stop codons and remained in frame with V and J, and every other rearrangement was called non-productive. CDR3 was defined according to IMGT convention as the region running from the second conserved V-encoded cysteine to the conserved J-encoded phenylalanine. In an earlier analysis of 550 to 650 of the donors, sequences lacking an unambiguous match to a single V gene segment were excluded. In an earlier analysis of 450 to 700 of the donors, V segments were called functional above 56.7% productive rearrangements and were called segregating when the between-donor standard deviation exceeded 5%. A statistical classification framework was developed to diagnose cytomegalovirus status using the catalog of TCR beta chain sequences. In a later analysis, V and J genes were assigned by comparing TCR nucleotide sequences against IMGT/GENE-DB human TR gene sequences. Using the TCRdist pipeline, a later analysis assigned CDR3 sequences along with most-parsimonious VDJ recombination scenarios. In a later analysis, each TCR beta chain was defined by its CDR3 amino acid sequence together with its V-gene family, and reads without a unique V-gene family were excluded. A later analysis removed 592 highly shared, low-generation-probability nucleotide sequences to deal with suspected cross-contamination and a sequencing artifact. A later analysis calculated a clonal expansion index for each public chain from normalized within-repertoire ranks of inferred template counts. In a later analysis, generation probabilities were computed with a VDJ recombination model fitted to out-of-frame rearrangements, and the resulting probabilities were checked against IGoR. A later analysis scored TCR-TCR, TCR-HLA and TCR-CMV co-occurrence with hypergeometric tests, applying a repertoire-size bias correction to TCR pairs. A later analysis estimated false discovery rates by permuting HLA or CMV assignments 20 times. In a later analysis, co-occurring TCRs were grouped using DBSCAN, with TCRdist sequence similarity added in when clustering inside HLA-allele-positive subsets. For co-occurrence clustering, repertoires with fewer than 30,000 or more than 120,000 public chains were excluded, along with roughly 5 repertoires with anomalous nucleotide sharing. TCRdb limited this immuneACCESS table to in-frame rearrangements with V and J called. A share of clones is missing; checked studies link under half to unresolved V genes, and the rest is unexplained. Clonal size and the V and J genes are those of that table, whereas D and trimming came from the DNA. This sample has approximately 200,000 clones in its table, and around 81% of those were observed once. The leading ten clones occupy just over 2% of the sample.

The cohort was made up of hundreds of healthy bone marrow donors. All cohort members were sampled while nominally healthy, although unrecorded immune exposures were likely present. The donor was CMV seropositive and was included in the group of 270 or so seropositive cohort members. Each donor provided a peripheral blood sample, and peripheral blood mononuclear cells were used for TCR beta sequencing. The Qiagen DNeasy Blood Extraction Kit was used to extract genomic DNA from the blood cell samples. The trim is 0 bases for V and 4 bases for J, with a gap of 17 bases between the germline ends. The CDR3 goes from the cysteine to the phenylalanine over 17 residues. The retained sequence is limited to the CDR3, 51 bases, with the frame set at the first base. In the germline V gene, CDR1 corresponds to SGHRS and CDR2 to YFSETQ. On this clone itself: The antigen it binds to is not known. No base-level quality is on record; no much larger clone is a single base apart.

The origin of this receptor is a woman between 18 and 30 years old in good health and CMV-seropositive. Sequencing was performed on PBMCs. The sequence joins TRBV5-1 to TRBJ2-1, and perhaps TRBD2 as D gene, on 7 matching bases. The CDR3 loop reads CASSLVAGAGSYNEQFF. Here is the DNA: TGCGCCAGCAGCTTGGTTGCGGGGGCCGGATCGTACAATGAGCAGTTCTTC.